This T cell receptor beta chain stems from a study of blood T cell repertoires in COVID-19. At the level of the study: Some COVID-19 samples were acute and others convalescent; all came from the United States, Italy and Spain. Sample material is recorded as cDNA or gDNA derived from T cells, B-cell-depleted T cells, or PBMCs.

The CDR3 has 17 amino acids. Deletions cut 2 bases from V and 1 base from J, with 13 bases between. The V gene's germline CDR1 is SGHDT and CDR2 YYEEEE. Methods used by the authors: The authors estimated nucleated cell counts from reference gene primer amplification. The repertoire was sequenced with immunoSEQ multiplex PCR; TCRdb's copy has only in-frame clones and lacks some. V, J and clone size derive from that table, while D and trimming were established from the DNA sequence. The sample has some 70,000 clones; about 88% are singletons. The chain carries TRBV5-6 and TRBJ2-6; possible D gene TRBD1, 6 bases. Sequencing used peripheral blood. This receptor was obtained from a man between 70 and 80 years old with active or convalescent COVID-19. CDR3 in amino acids: CASSFRGRLSGANVLTF. In DNA, the CDR3 is TGTGCCAGCAGCTTCAGGGGAAGGCTTTCTGGGGCCAACGTCCTGACTTTC.